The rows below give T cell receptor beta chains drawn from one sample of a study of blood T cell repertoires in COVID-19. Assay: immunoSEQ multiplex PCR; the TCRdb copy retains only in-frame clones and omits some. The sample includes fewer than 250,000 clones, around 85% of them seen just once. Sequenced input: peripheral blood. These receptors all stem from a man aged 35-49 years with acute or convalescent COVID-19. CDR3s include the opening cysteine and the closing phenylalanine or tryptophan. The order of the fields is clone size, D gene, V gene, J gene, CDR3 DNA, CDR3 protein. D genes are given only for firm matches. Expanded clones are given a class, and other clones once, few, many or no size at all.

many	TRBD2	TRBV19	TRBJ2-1	TGTGCCAGTACCCCGACTAGCGGAATCGCCTACAATGAGCAGTTCTTC	CASTPTSGIAYNEQFF
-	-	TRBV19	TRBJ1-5	TGTGCCAGTACCCTGAGGAGCAATCAGCCCCAGCATTTT	CASTLRSNQPQHF
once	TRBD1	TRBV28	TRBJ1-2	TGTGCCAGCACTCCGGGACAGGGGAACGGCTACACCTTC	CASTPGQGNGYTF
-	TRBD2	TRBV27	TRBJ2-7	TGTGCCAGCTCGTCGCGGGCTAGCGGGAGGGCCCTCACCTACGAGCAGTACTTC	CASSSRASGRALTYEQYF
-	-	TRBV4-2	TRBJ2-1	TGTGCCAGCAGCCAAGATGGTCTAGCCGGGGGTGGCAATGAGCAGTTCTTC	CASSQDGLAGGGNEQFF
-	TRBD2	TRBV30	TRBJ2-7	TGTGCCTGGAGTTTTCGTGGGGGGGGGTCCACCTACGAGCAGTACTTC	CAWSFRGGGSTYEQYF
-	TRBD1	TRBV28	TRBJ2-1	TGTGCCAGCAGTTTCGGCGGGACAGGAAATTACAATGAGCAGTTCTTC	CASSFGGTGNYNEQFF
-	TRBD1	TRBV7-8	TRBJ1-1	TGTGCCAGCAGCTTAGTGGGACAGGGCAGAGGTGAAGCTTTCTTT	CASSLVGQGRGEAFF
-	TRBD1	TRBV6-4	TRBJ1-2	TGTGCCAGCAGTCCCGGGACAGGGAACTATGGCTACACCTTC	CASSPGTGNYGYTF
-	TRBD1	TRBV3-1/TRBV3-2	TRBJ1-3	TGTGCCAGCAGCCAAGGGACAGGGGGCTCTGGAAACACCATATATTTT	CASSQGTGGSGNTIYF
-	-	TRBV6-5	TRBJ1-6	TGTGCCAGTGGGGCCAGTAATTCACCCCTCCACTTT	CASGASNSPLHF
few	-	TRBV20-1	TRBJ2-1	TGCAGTGCTAGTCCGCCTAGCAATGACTACAATGAGCAGTTCTTC	CSASPPSNDYNEQFF
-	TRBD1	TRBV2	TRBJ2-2	TGTGCCAGCAGTCCACAGGGGGCGGAGAACACCGGGGAGCTGTTTTTT	CASSPQGAENTGELFF
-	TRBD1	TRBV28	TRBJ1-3	TGTGCCAGCAGTTTTCTGGGACAGGGTACTTTCCTCTCTGGAAACACCATATATTTT	CASSFLGQGTFLSGNTIYF
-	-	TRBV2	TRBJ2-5	TGTGCCAGCAGTGAATTTCGACAGTCACAAGAGACCCAGTACTTC	CASSEFRQSQETQYF
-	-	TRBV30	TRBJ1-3	TGTGCCTGGAGTGTAGACAGTTACTCTGGAAACACCATATATTTT	CAWSVDSYSGNTIYF
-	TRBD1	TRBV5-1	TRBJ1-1	TGCGCCAGCAGCTTGGCGACAGGGGGGTCTCCTGAAGCTTTCTTT	CASSLATGGSPEAFF
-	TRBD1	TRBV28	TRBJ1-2	TGTGCCAGCAGTTTGACAGGGGGCTTAGGCTACACCTTC	CASSLTGGLGYTF
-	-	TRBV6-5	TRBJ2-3	TGTGCCAGCAGTTCCTCGGACAGCAGCACAGATACGCAGTATTTT	CASSSSDSSTDTQYF
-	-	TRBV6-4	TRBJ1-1	TGTGCCAGCAGTGAAATCGCAGGCCAGAACACTGAAGCTTTCTTT	CASSEIAGQNTEAFF
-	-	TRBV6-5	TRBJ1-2	TGTGCCAGCAAGTTTTCAGCAGGGGGCTACACCTTC	CASKFSAGGYTF
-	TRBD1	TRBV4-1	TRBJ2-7	TGCGCCAGCAGCCTAGACAGGGTTCCACTGGACGAGCAGTACTTC	CASSLDRVPLDEQYF
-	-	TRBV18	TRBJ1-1	TGTGCCAGCTCACCCTCCGGACTAGATGAAGCTTTCTTT	CASSPSGLDEAFF
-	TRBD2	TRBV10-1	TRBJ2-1	TGCGCCAGCAGCACTAGCGGGGCCTACAATGAGCAGTTCTTC	CASSTSGAYNEQFF
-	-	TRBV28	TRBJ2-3	TGTGCCAGCAACCCCGGAGGAGATACGCAGTATTTT	CASNPGGDTQYF
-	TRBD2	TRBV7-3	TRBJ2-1	TGTGCCAGCAGCTTAATACGTGGGGCTAGCGGGAGTAATGAGGATGAGCAGTTCTTC	CASSLIRGASGSNEDEQFF
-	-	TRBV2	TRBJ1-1	TGTGCCAGCAATTTTAGGCGGGAGAACACTGAAGCTTTCTTT	CASNFRRENTEAFF
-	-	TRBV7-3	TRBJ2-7	TGTGCCAGCAGCCCCGAGGGGGGGCGCCCCTACGAGCAGTACTTC	CASSPEGGRPYEQYF
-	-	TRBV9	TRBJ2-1	TGTGCCAGCAGCGTAGCTGAGCGCTTGAGGGACAATGAGCAGTTCTTC	CASSVAERLRDNEQFF
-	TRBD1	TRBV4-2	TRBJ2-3	TGTGCCAGCAGCCAAGAACAGGGGCCCACAGATACGCAGTATTTT	CASSQEQGPTDTQYF
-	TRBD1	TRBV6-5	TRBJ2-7	TGTGCCAGCACCTCCGGACAGGGCGACGAGCAGTACTTC	CASTSGQGDEQYF
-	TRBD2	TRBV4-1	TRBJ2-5	TGCGCCAGCACCAGATGGGGTAGCGGGGGGGAAGAGACCCAGTACTTC	CASTRWGSGGEETQYF
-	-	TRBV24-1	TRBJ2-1	TGTGCCACCAGTGACCAAGGGAACAGGTTTCGACAGTTCTTC	CATSDQGNRFRQFF
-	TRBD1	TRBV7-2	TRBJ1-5	TGTGCCAGCAGCTTTAGACACGGACAGGGGAATCAGCCCCAGCATTTT	CASSFRHGQGNQPQHF
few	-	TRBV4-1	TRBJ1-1	TGCGCCAGCAGCAGGGAGGCCGAAGCTTTCTTT	CASSREAEAFF
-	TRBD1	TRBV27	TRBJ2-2	TGTGCCAGCAGGAAGACAGGGACCGGGGAGCTGTTTTTT	CASRKTGTGELFF
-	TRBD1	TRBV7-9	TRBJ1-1	TGTGCCAGCAGCTTAGCGCATGGGACAGGGGTAACTGAAGCTTTCTTT	CASSLAHGTGVTEAFF
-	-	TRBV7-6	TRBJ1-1	TGTGCCAGCAGCTTCCAAGGGGTCGTGAACACTGAAGCTTTCTTT	CASSFQGVVNTEAFF
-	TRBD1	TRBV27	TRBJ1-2	TGTGCCAGCAGTACGGACAGGGAAGGGTATGGCTACACCTTC	CASSTDREGYGYTF
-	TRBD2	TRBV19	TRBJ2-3	TGTGCCAGTAGTATATGGAGTAAAGGACTAGTGTTAGATACGCAGTATTTT	CASSIWSKGLVLDTQYF
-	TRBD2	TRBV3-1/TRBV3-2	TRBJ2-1	TGTGCCAGCAGGACCACAAGGGAGACTAGCGGAAGGTACAATGAGCAGTTCTTC	CASRTTRETSGRYNEQFF
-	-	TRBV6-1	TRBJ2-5	TGTGCCAGCAGTGACGGGTTTCAAGAGACCCAGTACTTC	CASSDGFQETQYF
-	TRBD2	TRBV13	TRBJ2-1	TGTGCCAGCAGCTTAAGAGCGAGCGGGATATCAAGTGAGCAGTTCTTC	CASSLRASGISSEQFF
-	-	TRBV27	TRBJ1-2	TGTGCCAGCTCCATACGGGGGGGCCCGGATGGCTACACCTTC	CASSIRGGPDGYTF
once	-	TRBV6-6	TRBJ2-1	TGTGCCAGCAGTTACGCAGGGAACAATGAGCAGTTCTTC	CASSYAGNNEQFF
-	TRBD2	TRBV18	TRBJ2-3	TGTGCCAGCTCGCGGCCGGGACTAGCGGGGGGGCGAACAGATACGCAGTATTTT	CASSRPGLAGGRTDTQYF
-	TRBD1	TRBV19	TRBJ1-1	TGTGCCAGTAGTGCACAGGGGGCGAACACTGAAGCTTTCTTT	CASSAQGANTEAFF
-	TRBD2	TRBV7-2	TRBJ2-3	TGTGCCAGCAGCTTAGCGGGACTAGCGGGAGGAGGGGATACGCAGTATTTT	CASSLAGLAGGGDTQYF
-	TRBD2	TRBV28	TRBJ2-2	TGTGCCAGCAGTTTCCTCAGACTAGCGGAGTCCGCCGGGGAGCTGTTTTTT	CASSFLRLAESAGELFF
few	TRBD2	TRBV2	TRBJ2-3	TGTGCCAGCAGTGAGCGGGGGGGATACACAGATACGCAGTATTTT	CASSERGGYTDTQYF
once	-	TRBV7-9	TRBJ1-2	TGTGCCAGCAGCTCGTTCGGCGAGGATGGCTACACCTTC	CASSSFGEDGYTF
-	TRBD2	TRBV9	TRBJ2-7	TGTGCCAGCAGCGTAGGGGCCGGGACTAGCGGGAGGGATCAGTACTTC	CASSVGAGTSGRDQYF
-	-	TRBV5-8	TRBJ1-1	TGTGCCAGCAGCTTGACAGAGAACACTGAAGCTTTCTTT	CASSLTENTEAFF
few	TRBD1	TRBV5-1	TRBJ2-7	TGCGCCAGCAGATATGGACAGGGCGGGTACGAGCAGTACTTC	CASRYGQGGYEQYF
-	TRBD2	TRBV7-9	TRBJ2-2	TGTGCCAGCACCGCCGGGACTAGCGGACCCGGGGAGCTGTTTTTT	CASTAGTSGPGELFF
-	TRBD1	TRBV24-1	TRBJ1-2	TGTGCCACCAGCGGACAGGGAGGCGGCTACACCTTC	CATSGQGGGYTF
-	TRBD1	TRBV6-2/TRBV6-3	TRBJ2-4	TGTGCCAGCAGTTACGGACAGGGGGCCAAAAACATTCAGTACTTC	CASSYGQGAKNIQYF